Each of the 14 T cell receptor beta chains below was sequenced from the same sample in a study of neoadjuvant nivolumab and ipilimumab in lung cancer. Profiled with immunoSEQ multiplex PCR; TCRdb holds only in-frame clones, not every one. The table has over 5,500 clones, 65% seen once. The source was tumor tissue, collected after neoadjuvant nivolumab, alone or with ipilimumab, at or shortly before surgery. The receptors shown here come from an adult with non-small cell lung cancer.

The chain combines TRBV27 with TRBJ2-3; 9 bases match TRBD2. Germline V lookup: CDR1 MNHEY, CDR2 SMNVEV (reference sequence). V lost 5 bases and J lost 4; bases outside the gene matches: 7. This CDR3 has 15 amino acids. The chain's CDR3 is CASSPFAGGPDTQYF. In nucleotides, the CDR3 is TGTGCCAGCAGTCCCTTCGCGGGAGGGCCAGATACGCAGTATTTT.

The chain links TRBV6-1 to TRBJ2-5; D ambiguous. CDR1 MNHNS and CDR2 SASEGT come from the germline V gene. The V end lost 4 bases, the J end lost 8 bases, and 14 bases lay between the germline ends. The CDR3 has 13 residues. CDR3: CASSVVRTYTQYF. CDR3 coding DNA: TGTGCCAGCAGTGTCGTACGTACCTATACCCAGTACTTC.

By share, this clone ranks as medium-sized. The chain combines TRBV19 with TRBJ1-5; the D gene is possibly TRBD1 (5 bases). The V gene lost 4 bases and the J gene lost 2 bases, with 18 bases spanning the gap. The CDR3 totals 17 residues. CDR1 and CDR2 (germline): LNHDA, SQIVND (reference sequence). The CDR3 is CASSKDRGVRGNQPQHF. The CDR3 bases are TGTGCCAGTAGTAAGGACCGAGGGGTTAGGGGCAATCAGCCCCAGCATTTT.

This clone qualifies as medium-sized. The chain combines TRBV5-4 with TRBJ2-7, with 13 positions matching TRBD2. V was clipped by 4 bases and J by 5 bases; unmatched bases: 12. The CDR3 extends over 17 amino acids. Germline lookup yields CDR1 SGHNT and CDR2 YYREEE (reference sequence). The CDR3 is CASSQGLAGEIANEQYF. CDR3 nucleotide sequence: TGTGCCAGCAGCCAAGGACTAGCGGGAGAAATCGCCAACGAGCAGTACTTC.

The chain carries TRBV2 and TRBJ1-2, with 7 bases that match TRBD1. Germline CDR1 SNHLY, CDR2 FYNNEI. V shed 2 bases, J shed 8 bases, and the junction held 11 bases outside the gene matches. There are 15 residues in the CDR3. Written as DNA, the CDR3 is TGTGCCAGCAGTGAAACGGGGACCCGAGGGGGCGGCTACACCTTC. Protein sequence: CASSETGTRGGGYTF.

Relative to its sample, this clone is large. The chain couples TRBV7-2 to TRBJ1-1, with D unresolved. CDR1 and CDR2 (germline): SGHTA, FQGNSA. The V end lost 2 bases, the J end lost 4 bases, and 14 bases lay between the germline ends. The CDR3 spans 15 residues. This CDR3 is CASSLIWVGSTEAFF. The CDR3 nucleotides are TGTGCCAGCAGCTTAATTTGGGTGGGGAGCACTGAAGCTTTCTTT.

The gene calls are TRBV7-9 and TRBJ2-1, with 11 bases that match TRBD1. This CDR3 has 15 residues. The germline V gene encodes CDR1 SEHNR and CDR2 FQNEAQ (reference sequence). V dropped 5 bases and J dropped 9; count of bases not matched to a gene: 9. Written as DNA, the CDR3 is TGTGCCAGCAGCCCGCTGGACAGGGGGCGATTTGAGCAGTTCTTC. It yields the protein CASSPLDRGRFEQFF.

The rearrangement uses TRBV27 and TRBJ1-1; D is unresolved. CDR1 and CDR2 (germline): MNHEY, SMNVEV (reference sequence). This CDR3 contains 13 residues. With 3 bases removed from V and 1 base from J, the gap between germline ends came to 6 bases. This chain's CDR3 is CASSLMPNTEAFF. Here the CDR3 DNA reads TGTGCCAGCAGTTTGATGCCGAACACTGAAGCTTTCTTT.

The CDR3 protein is CASSPDSRNYGYTF. As DNA, the CDR3 is TGCGCCAGCAGCCCGGACAGTCGTAACTATGGCTACACCTTC. This sequence joins TRBV5-1 and TRBJ1-2, with D possibly being TRBD1 (6 bases). V lost 4 bases and J lost 1, with 11 bases in between. The CDR3 extends over 14 amino acids. The germline gives CDR1 SGHRS, CDR2 YFSETQ.

J is TRBJ2-3 and V is TRBV6-6, with D hard to call. This CDR3 comprises 11 residues. Germline V gene lookup returns CDR1 MNHNY and CDR2 SVGAGI (reference sequence). Trimming pared 8 bases from V and 7 bases from J, leaving 10 bases between. The CDR3 DNA follows: TGTGCCAGCCGCAATGGCAATACGCAGTATTTT. Translating gives CASRNGNTQYF.

The chain has TRBV4-1 and TRBJ1-5; D is undetermined. Germline CDR1 is MGHRA and CDR2 is YSYEKL. The length of the CDR3 is 13 residues. With 0 bases removed from V and 6 bases from J, the gap between germline ends came to 6 bases. CDR3 amino acids: CASSQDYSQPQHF. The CDR3 nucleotides are TGCGCCAGCAGCCAAGATTACAGTCAGCCCCAGCATTTT.

The gene calls are TRBV5-4 and TRBJ2-1; D tentatively reads TRBD1 or TRBD2 (5 bases each). The CDR3 runs 14 residues. CDR1 is SGHNT and CDR2 is YYREEE in the germline V gene (reference sequence). V lost 0 bases and J lost 10, with 14 bases in between. The CDR3, as DNA: TGTGCCAGCAGCTTGGCTCTCGGGGCTCGGGAGCAGTTCTTC. Translating gives CASSLALGAREQFF.

The chain employs TRBV28 and TRBJ1-1, with 7 bases that match TRBD1. The CDR3 loop spans 13 amino acids. The germline gives CDR1 MDHEN, CDR2 SYDVKM. V shed 8 bases and J 1 base; nucleotides not matched to a gene: 4. The CDR3 DNA follows: TGTGCCAGCCTGGGACAGACGAACACTGAAGCTTTCTTT. Its protein product is CASLGQTNTEAFF.

The chain couples TRBV5-4 to TRBJ2-7; D remains unclear. Trimming took off 3 bases at V and 2 bases at J, with 9 bases between the two ends. The CDR3 has 13 residues. Germline values: CDR1 SGHNT, CDR2 YYREEE (reference sequence). This CDR3 is CASSYRPTYEQYF. CDR3 sequence (DNA): TGTGCCAGCAGCTATCGTCCTACCTACGAGCAGTACTTC.